A single sample is the source of the 21 T cell receptor beta chains below, sequenced in a study of regulatory T cells in long-lasting Graves disease. TCR beta libraries were built with iRepertoire HTBI primers and Arm-PCR of CDR3 regions. Each CDR3 protein is one row after TCRdb ran MiXCR on the multiplex PCR reads. Of fewer than 350,000 distinct CDR3 sequences in the sample, 15% to 20% were seen once. The time point is: newly diagnosed GD, antithyroid drugs for less than 3 months. Extracted RNA from PBMCs served as the source of the TCR library. The material was peripheral blood mononuclear cells (PBMCs), obtained at new diagnosis, from a patient treated with antithyroid drugs. All receptors come from a female donor with Graves disease.

This clonotype was seen repeatedly, ten times or more. The chain uses TRBV12-3 or TRBV12-4 and TRBJ1-1; no reliable D call. Trimming took 4 bases from V and 4 from J, leaving 10 bases between them. The CDR3 sequence is 13 residues long. The CDR3, as DNA: TGTGCCAGCAGTTCAATCCGGGGCACTGAAGCTTTCTTT. Translating it yields CASSSIRGTEAFF.

In this sample, this clonotype turned up many times. This chain links TRBV28 with TRBJ2-7; 7 positions agree with TRBD1. V shed 4 bases, J shed 6 bases, and the junction held 6 bases outside the gene matches. Germline V gene lookup returns CDR1 MDHEN and CDR2 SYDVKM. The CDR3 contains 13 residues. CDR3 in amino acids: CASSSGQAREQYF. The CDR3 DNA is TGTGCCAGCAGTTCCGGACAGGCCCGCGAGCAGTACTTC. Full variable domain (missing parts from reference TRBV28 and TRBJ2-7): DVKVTQSSRYLVKRTGEKVFLECVQDMDHENMFWYRQDPGLGLRLIYFSYDVKMKEKGDIPEGYSVSREKKERFSLILESASTNQTSMYLCASSSGQAREQYFGPGTRLTVT.

This clonotype was seen many times. CDR3 residues: CSACTGGGQPQHF. The CDR3 DNA reads TGCAGTGCTTGCACAGGGGGCGGGCAGCCCCAGCATTTT. The chain employs TRBV20-1 and TRBJ1-5, with 9 bases fitting TRBD1. V lost 5 bases and J lost 7; bases outside the gene matches: 6. Germline CDR1 reads DFQATT; CDR2 reads SNEGSKA (reference sequence). The CDR3 loop spans 13 amino acids.

The table lists this clonotype with many counts. The chain employs TRBV28 and TRBJ2-5, with D perhaps TRBD2 (6 bases). The CDR3 extends over 14 amino acids. Germline V gene data show CDR1 as MDHEN and CDR2 as SYDVKM. V was trimmed by 3 bases and J by 4 bases, leaving 12 bases between them. The CDR3, as DNA: TGTGCCAGCAGTTTCGTGGGAGCGGGAGAGACCCAGTACTTC. Its protein is CASSFVGAGETQYF.

Only a few counts were recorded for this clonotype. This sequence joins TRBV10-3 and TRBJ2-7; D is undetermined. This CDR3 has 14 amino acids. V was cut by 0 bases and J by 0 bases, with 6 bases left in between. Germline V lookup: CDR1 ENHRY, CDR2 SYGVKD. CDR3 amino acids: CAISESPFSYEQYF. Here the CDR3 DNA reads TGTGCCATCAGTGAGTCCCCCTTCTCCTACGAGCAGTACTTC.

The table lists this clonotype with many counts. V usage is TRBV15 and J usage is TRBJ1-4; D gene uncertain. Germline CDR1 reads LNHNV; CDR2 reads YYDKDF (reference sequence). CDR3 size: 15 residues. V was pared by 0 bases and J by 5 bases, with 10 bases between. The CDR3 DNA is TGTGCCACCAGCAGAGATGGGGTCACGAATGAAAAACTGTTTTTT. This sequence encodes CATSRDGVTNEKLFF.

This clonotype has more than one count but fewer than ten. CDR3 DNA: TGTGCCAGCAGCAAGGACAGGGGGCTAGTAACTGGGGCCAACGTCCTGACTTTC. This encodes CASSKDRGLVTGANVLTF. The chain recombines TRBV4-2 with TRBJ2-6; 11 bases align to TRBD1. V trimming: 5 bases; J trimming: 2 bases; junction bases outside the gene matches: 8. This CDR3 has 18 amino acids. Germline CDR1 LGHNA, CDR2 YNFKEQ.

This clonotype appeared a few times. Here the CDR3 DNA reads TGTGCCAGCAGTTACCGTTCCGGACGACATGGCTACACCTTC. This sequence encodes CASSYRSGRHGYTF. The rearrangement uses TRBV6-5 and TRBJ1-2; D not resolved. Germline V gene data show CDR1 as MNHEY and CDR2 as SVGAGI. The CDR3 sequence is 14 residues long. V shed 2 bases and J shed 6 bases, with 13 bases lying between them.

This clonotype was seen ten or more times. In DNA form, the CDR3 reads TGTGCCAGCAGCTTAGCGTGGACAGGGCTCGGCTACACCTTC. Its protein is CASSLAWTGLGYTF. This rearrangement joins TRBV7-9 to TRBJ1-2; 8 nucleotides align to TRBD1. The CDR3 consists of 14 residues. The trim removed 0 bases at V and 8 bases at J, leaving 5 bases unmatched. Germline assignment: CDR1 SEHNR and CDR2 FQNEAQ (reference sequence).

The J gene is TRBJ2-1, the V gene TRBV30; D perhaps matches TRBD2 (6 bases). V lost 2 bases and J lost 4, with 12 bases in between. Germline CDR1 GTSNPN, CDR2 SVGIG (reference sequence). This CDR3 has 14 amino acids. The CDR3 loop reads CAWSNGRDYNEQFF. The CDR3 region has the DNA TGTGCCTGGAGTAACGGGAGAGATTACAATGAGCAGTTCTTC.

At least ten counts were recorded for this clonotype. The chain employs TRBV29-1 and TRBJ2-5; TRBD1 aligns across 7 bases. In germline, CDR1 is SQVTM, CDR2 ANQGSEA. J lost 5 bases, V lost 5 bases, and 8 bases had no gene match. This CDR3 is built from 13 residues. CDR3 sequence: CSVLRGRGETQYF. CDR3 nucleotides: TGCAGCGTTTTGAGGGGGCGTGGGGAGACCCAGTACTTC.

This clonotype came up many times. The V and J genes are TRBV15 and TRBJ2-4, with a weak D call TRBD2 (6 bases). V lost 8 bases to trimming and J lost 2 bases, with 10 bases between them. Germline V gene data show CDR1 as LNHNV and CDR2 as YYDKDF (reference sequence). The CDR3 is made up of 13 amino acids. CDR3 DNA sequence: TGTGCCACCGGGGAGGATCCCAAAAACATTCAGTACTTC. It codes for CATGEDPKNIQYF.

This clonotype was found many times. The J gene is TRBJ1-1, the V gene TRBV7-9; D remains unclear. Germline values: CDR1 SEHNR, CDR2 FQNEAQ (reference sequence). CDR3 size: 14 residues. The ends were cut back, 1 base at V and 4 bases at J, with 10 bases in the middle. Here the CDR3 reads CASSLGQKSTEAFF. The CDR3 nucleotides are TGTGCCAGCAGCTTAGGCCAAAAGAGCACTGAAGCTTTCTTT. The variable domain in full, completed from reference TRBV7-9 and TRBJ1-1, reads DTGVSQNPRHKITKRGQNVTFRCDPISEHNRLYWYRQTLGQGPEFLTYFQNEAQLEKSRLLSDRFSAERPKGSFSTLEIQRTEQGDSAMYLCASSLGQKSTEAFFGQGTRLTVV.

As regards this clonotype: This likely came from a read error, as a far larger clone is one base away. The genes are TRBV7-3 and TRBJ2-2; TRBD2 agrees at 9 bases. CDR1 and CDR2 from the germline V gene are SGHTA and FQGTGA. The CDR3 spans 16 residues. CDR3 sequence (DNA): TGTGCCAGCAGCTCCGAAGCGGGAGGAGTCACCGGGGGGCTGTTTTTT. This encodes CASSSEAGGVTGGLFF.

This clonotype has a count of ten or more. The chain recombines TRBV6-9 with TRBJ2-7, with D possibly matching TRBD2 (5 bases). Trimming took 3 bases from V and 3 from J, leaving 12 bases between them. Per germline, CDR1 MNHGY and CDR2 SVAAGI. There are 14 residues in the CDR3. CDR3 DNA: TGTGCCAGCAGTTACGGGCAGCGGATCTACGAGCAGTACTTC. It translates to CASSYGQRIYEQYF.

At least ten counts were recorded for this clonotype. The chain employs TRBV20-1 and TRBJ2-4, with no clear D. With 6 bases removed from V and 8 bases from J, the gap between germline ends came to 14 bases. The length of the CDR3 is 12 residues. Germline V gives CDR1 DFQATT, CDR2 SNEGSKA (reference sequence). CDR3 residues: CSATPDGDIQYF. CDR3 DNA sequence: TGCAGTGCCACTCCTGATGGGGACATTCAGTACTTC.

This clonotype has more than one count but fewer than ten. The gene calls are TRBV5-1 and TRBJ2-1; 14 nucleotides agree with TRBD2. With 5 bases clipped from V and 9 bases from J, the junction kept 7 bases outside the gene matches. The germline V gene has CDR1 SGHRS and CDR2 YFSETQ. The length of the CDR3 is 15 residues. The DNA for the CDR3 is TGCGCCAGCAGACCCGGGACTAGCGGGAGCCGTGAGCAGTTCTTC. Its translation is CASRPGTSGSREQFF.

The chain couples TRBV5-8 to TRBJ1-2; D perhaps matches TRBD1 (6 bases). The germline CDR1 and CDR2 sequences are SGHTS and YDEGEE. Trimming removed 5 bases at V and 3 bases at J, with 17 bases between. The CDR3 has 15 residues. The CDR3 loop reads CASSSGSSGDYGYTF. Written as DNA, the CDR3 is TGTGCCAGCAGTTCCGGCTCCTCAGGGGACTATGGCTACACCTTC.

This clonotype was seen only a few times. The rearrangement uses TRBV18 and TRBJ2-7, with D maybe TRBD1 (6 bases). Trimming removed 2 bases from V and 5 bases from J, with 22 bases in between. Looked up from germline, CDR1 is KGHSH and CDR2 is LQKENI. The CDR3 spans 17 residues. The CDR3 loop is CASSPMPPRTGQNEQYF. For the CDR3, the DNA is TGTGCCAGCTCACCAATGCCCCCTCGGACGGGACAAAACGAGCAGTACTTC.

This clonotype has a count of ten or more. The V gene is TRBV27, the J gene TRBJ1-1, with D uncertain. The length of the CDR3 is 15 residues. Trimming took off 5 bases at V and 0 bases at J, with 13 bases between the two ends. In germline, CDR1 is MNHEY, CDR2 SMNVEV (reference sequence). The CDR3 DNA reads TGTGCCAGCAGTCCGCTCAGCTACTTGAACACTGAAGCTTTCTTT. Its translation: CASSPLSYLNTEAFF.

This clonotype was found many times. The chain recombines TRBV6-1 with TRBJ1-1; 9 nucleotides match TRBD1. This CDR3 is built from 15 residues. With 6 bases clipped from V and 1 base from J, the junction kept 6 bases outside the gene matches. Germline CDR1 reads MNHNS; CDR2 reads SASEGT. The CDR3 bases are TGTGCCAGCAGACAACCGGGACAGGGGAACACTGAAGCTTTCTTT. Residues: CASRQPGQGNTEAFF.